This T cell receptor (beta chain) was sequenced for a study of a mutant IDH1 vaccine in newly diagnosed glioma. The overall study: Either 4-6 weeks after radiotherapy alone or alongside temozolomide, vaccination was begun. Former treatment meant radiotherapy, temozolomide, or both; the majority had gotten both.

The repertoire was sequenced with immunoSEQ multiplex PCR; TCRdb's copy has only in-frame clones and lacks some. Of roughly 42,000 clones detected, 70% to 90% appear once; the ten largest clones hold roughly 1.8%. For this clone: The antigen is not known.

V lost 2 bases to trimming and J lost 0 bases, with 7 bases between them. Germline CDR1 is KGHSH and CDR2 is LQKENI. This CDR3 is built from 14 residues. Stated time point: week 5, during vaccination. All doses held 300 ug of mutant IDH1 20-mer peptide, with topical imiquimod. There were new WHO grade 3 or 4 astrocytomas in the donors, and these were IDH1-mutant and ATRX-lost. Study-wide points: Overall, around 94% of patients had vaccine-induced immune responses.

V usage is TRBV18 and J usage is TRBJ1-1, with unresolved D. The clonotype was recovered from a middle-aged man with glioma. The specimen was PBMCs, collected from a glioma patient whose treatment included an IDH1 peptide vaccine. Here the CDR3 reads CASSPIRLNTEAFF. The CDR3 coding sequence is TGTGCCAGCTCACCAATCCGGCTGAACACTGAAGCTTTCTTT.